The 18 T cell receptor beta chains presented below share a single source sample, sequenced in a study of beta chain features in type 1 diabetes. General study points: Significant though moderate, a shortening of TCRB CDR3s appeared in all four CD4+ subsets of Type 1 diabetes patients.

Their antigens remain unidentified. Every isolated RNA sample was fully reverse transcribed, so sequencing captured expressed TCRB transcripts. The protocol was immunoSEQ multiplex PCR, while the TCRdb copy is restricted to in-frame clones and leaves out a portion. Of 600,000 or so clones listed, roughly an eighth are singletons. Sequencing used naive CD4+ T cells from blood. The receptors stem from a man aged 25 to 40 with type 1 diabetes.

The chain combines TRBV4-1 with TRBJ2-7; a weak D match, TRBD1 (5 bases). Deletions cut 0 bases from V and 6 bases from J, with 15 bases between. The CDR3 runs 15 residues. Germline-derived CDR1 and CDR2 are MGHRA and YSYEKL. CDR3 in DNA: TGCGCCAGCAGCCAAGATACGGGCAGGGATTTCGAGCAGTACTTC. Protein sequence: CASSQDTGRDFEQYF.

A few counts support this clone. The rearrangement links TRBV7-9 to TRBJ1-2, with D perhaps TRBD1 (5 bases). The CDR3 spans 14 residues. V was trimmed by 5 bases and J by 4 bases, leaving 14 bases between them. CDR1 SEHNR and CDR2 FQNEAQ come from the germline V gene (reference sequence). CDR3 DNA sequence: TGTGCCAGCAGCCCTCAAGTGGGACCCTATGGCTACACCTTC. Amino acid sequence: CASSPQVGPYGYTF.

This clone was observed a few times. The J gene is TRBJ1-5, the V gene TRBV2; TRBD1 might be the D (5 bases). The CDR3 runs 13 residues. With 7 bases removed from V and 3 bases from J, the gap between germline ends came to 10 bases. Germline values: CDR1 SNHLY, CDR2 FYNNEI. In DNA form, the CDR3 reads TGTGCCAGCATGGGGGAAAACAATCAGCCCCAGCATTTT. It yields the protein CASMGENNQPQHF.

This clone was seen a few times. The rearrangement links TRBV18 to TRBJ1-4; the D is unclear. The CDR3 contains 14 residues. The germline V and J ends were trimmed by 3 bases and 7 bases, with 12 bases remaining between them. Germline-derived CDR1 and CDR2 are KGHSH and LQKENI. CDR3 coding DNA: TGTGCCAGCTCACCGGAGACCGTGGGTGAAAAACTGTTTTTT. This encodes CASSPETVGEKLFF.

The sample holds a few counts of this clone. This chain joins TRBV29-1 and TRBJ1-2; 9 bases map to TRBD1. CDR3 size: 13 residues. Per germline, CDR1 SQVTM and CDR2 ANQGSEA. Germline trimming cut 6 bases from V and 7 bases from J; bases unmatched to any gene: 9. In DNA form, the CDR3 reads TGCAGCGTGTCACAGGGGGCAAGGAGTGGCTACACCTTC. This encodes CSVSQGARSGYTF.

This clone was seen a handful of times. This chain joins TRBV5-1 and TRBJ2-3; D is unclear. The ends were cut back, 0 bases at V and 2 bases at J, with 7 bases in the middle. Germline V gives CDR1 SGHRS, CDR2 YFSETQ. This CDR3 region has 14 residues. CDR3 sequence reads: CASSLEGYTDTQYF. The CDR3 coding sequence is TGCGCCAGCAGCTTGGAGGGTTACACAGATACGCAGTATTTT.

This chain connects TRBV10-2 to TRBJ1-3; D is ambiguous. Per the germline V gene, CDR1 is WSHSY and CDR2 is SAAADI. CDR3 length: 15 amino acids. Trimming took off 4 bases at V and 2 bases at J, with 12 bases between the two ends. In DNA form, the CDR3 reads TGCGCCAGCAGTGCTCGGAGGGAACCTGGAAACACCATATATTTT. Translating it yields CASSARREPGNTIYF.

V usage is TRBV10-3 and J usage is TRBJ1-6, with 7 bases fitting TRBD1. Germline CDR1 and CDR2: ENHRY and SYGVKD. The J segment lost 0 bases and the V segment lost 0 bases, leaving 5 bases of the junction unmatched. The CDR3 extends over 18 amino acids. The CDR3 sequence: CAISESGDRSSYNSPLHF. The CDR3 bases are TGTGCCATCAGTGAGTCGGGGGACAGAAGCTCCTATAATTCACCCCTCCACTTT.

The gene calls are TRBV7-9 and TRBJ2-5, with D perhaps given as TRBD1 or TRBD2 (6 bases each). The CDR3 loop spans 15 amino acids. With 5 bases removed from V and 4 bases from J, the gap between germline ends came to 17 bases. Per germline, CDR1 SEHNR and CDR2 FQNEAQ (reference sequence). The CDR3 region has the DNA TGTGCCAGCAGCCTCCGACAGGACTACGGAGAGACCCAGTACTTC. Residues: CASSLRQDYGETQYF.

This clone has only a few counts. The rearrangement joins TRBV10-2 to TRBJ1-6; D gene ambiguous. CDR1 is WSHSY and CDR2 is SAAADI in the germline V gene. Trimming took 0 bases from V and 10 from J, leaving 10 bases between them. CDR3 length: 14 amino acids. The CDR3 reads CASSESAVDSPLHF. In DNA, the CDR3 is TGCGCCAGCAGTGAGTCGGCAGTAGACTCACCCCTCCACTTT.

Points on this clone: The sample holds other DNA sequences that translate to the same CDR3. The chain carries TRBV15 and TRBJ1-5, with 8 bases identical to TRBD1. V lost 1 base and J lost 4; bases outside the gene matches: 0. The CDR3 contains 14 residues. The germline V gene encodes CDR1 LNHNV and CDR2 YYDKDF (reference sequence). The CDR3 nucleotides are TGTGCCACCAGCAGAGGACAGGGGAATCAGCCCCAGCATTTT. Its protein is CATSRGQGNQPQHF.

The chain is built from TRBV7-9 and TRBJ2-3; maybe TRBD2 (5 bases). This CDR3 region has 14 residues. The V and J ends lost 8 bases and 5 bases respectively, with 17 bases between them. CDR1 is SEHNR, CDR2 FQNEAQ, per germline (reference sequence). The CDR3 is CASRGSAGKDTQYF. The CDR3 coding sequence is TGTGCCAGCCGGGGTAGCGCGGGTAAAGATACGCAGTATTTT.

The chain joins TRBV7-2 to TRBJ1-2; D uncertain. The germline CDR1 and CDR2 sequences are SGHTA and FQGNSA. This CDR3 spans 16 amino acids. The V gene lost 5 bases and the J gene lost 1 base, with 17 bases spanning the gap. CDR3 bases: TGTGCCAGCAGCCCGCCAGTTGGCAGACTTAACTATGGCTACACCTTC. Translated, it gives CASSPPVGRLNYGYTF. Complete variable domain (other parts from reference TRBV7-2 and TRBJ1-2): GAGVSQSPSNKVTEKGKDVELRCDPISGHTALYWYRQSLGQGLEFLIYFQGNSAPDKSGLPSDRFSAERTGGSVSTLTIQRTQQEDSAVYLCASSPPVGRLNYGYTFGSGTRLTVV.

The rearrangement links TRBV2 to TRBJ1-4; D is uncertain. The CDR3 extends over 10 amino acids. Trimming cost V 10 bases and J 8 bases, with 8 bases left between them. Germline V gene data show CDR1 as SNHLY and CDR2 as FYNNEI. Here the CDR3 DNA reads TGTGCCACCGGTATGGAAAAACTGTTTTTT. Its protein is CATGMEKLFF.

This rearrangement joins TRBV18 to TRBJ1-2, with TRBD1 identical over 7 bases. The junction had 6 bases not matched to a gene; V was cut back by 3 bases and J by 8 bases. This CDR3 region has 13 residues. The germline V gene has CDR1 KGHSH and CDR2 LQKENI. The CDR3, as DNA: TGTGCCAGCTCACCCAGGACAGGTGAGGGCTACACCTTC. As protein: CASSPRTGEGYTF.

Written as DNA, the CDR3 is TGCGCCAGCAGCCCGACCGGGGGCGGGCAGTTCTTC. Translating it yields CASSPTGGGQFF. The gene calls are TRBV5-1 and TRBJ2-1; D is possibly TRBD1 or TRBD2 (6 bases each). There are 12 residues in the CDR3. In germline, CDR1 is SGHRS, CDR2 YFSETQ. The V end was cut by 4 bases, the J end by 12 bases, with 14 bases between.

In nucleotides, the CDR3 is TGTGCCAGCAGCTCCCCTCAGGCAAATGGTGAAGCTTTCTTT. Translated, it gives CASSSPQANGEAFF. The chain combines TRBV7-3 with TRBJ1-1; no clear D. The V and J ends lost 4 bases and 7 bases respectively, with 16 bases between them. The CDR3 is 14 amino acids. The germline gives CDR1 SGHTA, CDR2 FQGTGA.

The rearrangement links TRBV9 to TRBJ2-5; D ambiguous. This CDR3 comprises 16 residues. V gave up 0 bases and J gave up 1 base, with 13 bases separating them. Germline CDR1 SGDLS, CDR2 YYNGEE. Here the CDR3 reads CASSVAPGPGQETQYF. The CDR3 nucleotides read TGTGCCAGCAGCGTAGCCCCCGGACCTGGCCAAGAGACCCAGTACTTC.